The 5 T cell receptor beta chains in this list originate from one sample, sequenced in a study of shared clonotypes between healthy human individuals. Clones were sequenced by immunoSEQ multiplex PCR, and TCRdb holds only the in-frame ones, with some missing. The sample has about 330,000 clones, approximately 74% seen once. Source material: memory CD4+ T cells sorted from blood. Regarding subset: CD45RA-negative fraction. The source is a man aged 25-40 years in good health.

The V call is TRBV5-4, the J call TRBJ2-7, with D uncertain. Deletions cut 4 bases from V and 0 bases from J, with 8 bases between. CDR3 length equals 13 residues. Germline-derived CDR1 and CDR2 are SGHNT and YYREEE (reference sequence). CDR3 residues: CASSVTSSYEQYF. For the CDR3, the DNA is TGTGCCAGCAGCGTGACTTCCTCCTACGAGCAGTACTTC. The entire variable domain, with the rest obtained from reference TRBV5-4 and TRBJ2-7, is as follows: ETGVTQSPTHLIKTRGQQVTLRCSSQSGHNTVSWYQQALGQGPQFIFQYYREEENGRGNFPPRFSGLQFPNYSSELNVNALELDDSALYLCASSVTSSYEQYFGPGTRLTVT.

The chain employs TRBV29-1 and TRBJ2-2; D may be TRBD1 (6 bases). Trimming removed 5 bases at V and 2 bases at J, with 12 bases between. CDR1 SQVTM and CDR2 ANQGSEA come from the germline V gene. The CDR3 contains 14 residues. The CDR3 nucleotides are TGCAGCGTTAGTGGGGGCCGAAACACCGGGGAGCTGTTTTTT. It yields the protein CSVSGGRNTGELFF.

The CDR3 sequence: CASSLPGENTQYF. The CDR3 coding sequence is TGCGCCAGCAGCTTGCCCGGGGAGAACACCCAGTACTTC. The chain recombines TRBV5-1 with TRBJ2-5, with a weak D call TRBD2 (5 bases). V shed 1 base and J shed 8 bases, with 12 bases lying between them. The length of the CDR3 is 13 residues. CDR1 and CDR2 from the germline V gene are SGHRS and YFSETQ.

This clone occurred a few times. This sequence joins TRBV2 and TRBJ2-1; 8 positions match TRBD1. V was pared by 7 bases and J by 7 bases, with 9 bases of the junction left unmatched. Germline CDR1 reads SNHLY; CDR2 reads FYNNEI. CDR3 length: 14 residues. The CDR3 sequence is CASNLGQGANEQFF. The CDR3 DNA reads as TGTGCCAGCAATTTAGGACAGGGTGCGAATGAGCAGTTCTTC.

The chain has TRBV29-1 and TRBJ2-5; TRBD2 matches at 10 bases. Trimming at V came to 6 bases and at J to 5 bases, leaving 18 bases not matched to a gene. The CDR3 is 17 residues long. Germline V lookup: CDR1 SQVTM, CDR2 ANQGSEA. CDR3: CSVYMWASGSIMETQYF. The CDR3 nucleotides read TGCAGCGTCTACATGTGGGCTAGCGGGAGCATCATGGAGACCCAGTACTTC.